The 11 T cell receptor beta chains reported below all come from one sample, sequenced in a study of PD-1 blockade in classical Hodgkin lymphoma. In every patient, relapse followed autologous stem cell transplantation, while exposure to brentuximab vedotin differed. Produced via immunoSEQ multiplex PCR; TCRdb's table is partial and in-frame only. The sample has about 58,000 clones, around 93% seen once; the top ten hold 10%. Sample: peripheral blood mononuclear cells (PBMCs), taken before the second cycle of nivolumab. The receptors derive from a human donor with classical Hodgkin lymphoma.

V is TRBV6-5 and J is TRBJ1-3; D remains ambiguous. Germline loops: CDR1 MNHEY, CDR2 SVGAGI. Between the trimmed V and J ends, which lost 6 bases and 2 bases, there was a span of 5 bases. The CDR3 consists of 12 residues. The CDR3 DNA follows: TGTGCCAGCAGAAACACTGGAAACACCATATATTTT. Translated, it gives CASRNTGNTIYF.

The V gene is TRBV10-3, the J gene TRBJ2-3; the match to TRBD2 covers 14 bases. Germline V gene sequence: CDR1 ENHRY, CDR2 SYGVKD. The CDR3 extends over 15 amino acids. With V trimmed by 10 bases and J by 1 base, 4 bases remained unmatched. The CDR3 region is CATRGLAGGTDTQYF. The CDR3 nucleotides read TGTGCCACAAGGGGACTAGCGGGGGGCACAGATACGCAGTATTTT.

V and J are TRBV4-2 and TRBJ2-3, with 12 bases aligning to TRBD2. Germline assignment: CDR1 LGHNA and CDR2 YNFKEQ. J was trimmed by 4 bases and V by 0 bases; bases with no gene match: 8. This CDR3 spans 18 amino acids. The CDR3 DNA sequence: TGTGCCAGCAGCCAAGAGGGGCTAGCGGGAGGGCTAGCAGATACGCAGTATTTT. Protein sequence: CASSQEGLAGGLADTQYF.

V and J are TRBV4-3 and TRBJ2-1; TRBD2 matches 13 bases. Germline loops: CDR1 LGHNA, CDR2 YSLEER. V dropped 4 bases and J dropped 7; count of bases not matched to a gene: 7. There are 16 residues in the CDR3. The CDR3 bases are TGCGCCAGCAGCCCCGGGGGACTAGCGGGAATTAATGAGCAGTTCTTC. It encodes CASSPGGLAGINEQFF.

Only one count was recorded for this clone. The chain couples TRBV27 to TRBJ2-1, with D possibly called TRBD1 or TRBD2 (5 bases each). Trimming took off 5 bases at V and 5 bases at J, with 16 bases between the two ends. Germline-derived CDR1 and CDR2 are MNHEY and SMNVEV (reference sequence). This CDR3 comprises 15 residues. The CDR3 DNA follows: TGTGCCAGCAGTCCTCTCCGGGACCAGGACAATGAGCAGTTCTTC. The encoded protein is CASSPLRDQDNEQFF.

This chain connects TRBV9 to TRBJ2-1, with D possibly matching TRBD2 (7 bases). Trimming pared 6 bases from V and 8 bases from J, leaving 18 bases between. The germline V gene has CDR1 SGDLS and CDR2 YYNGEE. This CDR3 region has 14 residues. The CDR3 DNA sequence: TGTGCCAGCACCGAAGGGGGGGGGACGGATGAGCAGTTCTTC. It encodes CASTEGGGTDEQFF.

The CDR3 sequence is CASSRTSGREETQYF. In DNA form, the CDR3 reads TGCGCCAGCAGCCGGACTAGCGGGCGAGAAGAGACCCAGTACTTC. This chain links TRBV5-1 with TRBJ2-5, with 11 bases identical to TRBD2. From germline, CDR1 is SGHRS and CDR2 YFSETQ. The V segment lost 4 bases and the J segment 3 bases; nucleotides outside the gene matches: 5. The CDR3 is 15 residues long.

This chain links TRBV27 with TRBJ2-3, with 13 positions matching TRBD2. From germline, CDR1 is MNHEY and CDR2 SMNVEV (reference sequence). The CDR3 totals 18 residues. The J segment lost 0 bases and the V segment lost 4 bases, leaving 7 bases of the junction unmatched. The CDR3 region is CASSSRTSGSISTDTQYF. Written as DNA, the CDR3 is TGTGCCAGCAGTTCCCGGACTAGCGGGAGCATTAGCACAGATACGCAGTATTTT.

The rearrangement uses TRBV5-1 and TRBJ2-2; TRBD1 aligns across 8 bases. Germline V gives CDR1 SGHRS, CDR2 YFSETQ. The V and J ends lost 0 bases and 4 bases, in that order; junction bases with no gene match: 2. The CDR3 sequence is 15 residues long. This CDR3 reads CASSLAGTGTGELFF. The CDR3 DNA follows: TGCGCCAGCAGCTTGGCCGGGACAGGCACCGGGGAGCTGTTTTTT.

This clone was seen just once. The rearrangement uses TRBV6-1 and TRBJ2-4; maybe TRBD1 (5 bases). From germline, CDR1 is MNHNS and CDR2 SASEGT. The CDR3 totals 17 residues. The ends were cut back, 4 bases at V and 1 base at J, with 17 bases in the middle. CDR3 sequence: CASSVDIVVGAKNIQYF. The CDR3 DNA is TGTGCCAGCAGTGTGGACATCGTGGTGGGTGCCAAAAACATTCAGTACTTC.

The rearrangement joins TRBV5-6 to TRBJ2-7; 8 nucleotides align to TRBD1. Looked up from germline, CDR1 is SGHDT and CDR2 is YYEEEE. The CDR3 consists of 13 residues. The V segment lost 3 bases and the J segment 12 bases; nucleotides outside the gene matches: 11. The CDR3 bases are TGTGCCAGCAGCTCCGGGTGGAGGACAGGGCCGTACTTC. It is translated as CASSSGWRTGPYF.